The clone carrying this T cell receptor (beta chain) was observed a handful of times. Libraries were prepared by immunoSEQ multiplex PCR; TCRdb keeps only in-frame clonotypes and omits some of them. The sample has roughly 45,000 clones; approximately 84% are singletons. Looked up from germline, CDR1 is MDHEN and CDR2 is SYDVKM. CDR3 length equals 15 residues. This record belongs to a study of memory CD4+ T cells and cytomegalovirus serostatus. Single viable CD3+CD4+CD8-CD45RO+ cells were sorted as the memory CD4+ T cells. The source of this sequence is an adult in good health and CMV-seronegative. Sequenced material: memory CD4+ T cells from blood. V usage is TRBV28 and J usage is TRBJ2-5, with unresolved D. The better agreement between TRBJ2-7 and the DNA end casts doubt on the J call. The CDR3 DNA sequence: TGTGCCAGCAGTCCCTCCGGCAGGTCCTCCTACGAGCAGTACTTC. This gives the protein CASSPSGRSSYEQYF.